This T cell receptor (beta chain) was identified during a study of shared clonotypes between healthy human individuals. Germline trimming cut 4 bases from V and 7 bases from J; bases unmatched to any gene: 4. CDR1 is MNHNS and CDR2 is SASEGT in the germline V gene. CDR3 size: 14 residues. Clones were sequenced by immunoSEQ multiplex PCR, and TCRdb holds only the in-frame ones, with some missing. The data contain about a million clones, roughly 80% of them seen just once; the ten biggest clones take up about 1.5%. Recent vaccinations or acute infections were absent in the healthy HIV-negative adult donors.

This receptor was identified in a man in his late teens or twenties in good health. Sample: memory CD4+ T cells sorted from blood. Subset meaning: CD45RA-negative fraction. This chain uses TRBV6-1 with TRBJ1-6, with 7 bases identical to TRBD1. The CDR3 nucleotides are TGTGCCAGCAGTGGACAGGGCCCCAATTCACCCCTCCACTTT. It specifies CASSGQGPNSPLHF.